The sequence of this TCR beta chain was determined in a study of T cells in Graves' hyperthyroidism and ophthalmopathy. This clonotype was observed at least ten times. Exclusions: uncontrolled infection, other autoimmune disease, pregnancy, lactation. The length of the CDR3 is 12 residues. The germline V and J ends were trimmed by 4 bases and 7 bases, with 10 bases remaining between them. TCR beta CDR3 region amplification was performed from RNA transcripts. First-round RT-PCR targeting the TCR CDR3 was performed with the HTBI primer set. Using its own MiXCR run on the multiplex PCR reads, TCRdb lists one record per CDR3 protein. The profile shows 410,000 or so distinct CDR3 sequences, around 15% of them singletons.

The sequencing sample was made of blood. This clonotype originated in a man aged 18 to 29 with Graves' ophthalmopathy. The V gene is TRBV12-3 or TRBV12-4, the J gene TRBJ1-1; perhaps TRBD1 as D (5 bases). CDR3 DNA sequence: TGTGCCAGCAGTTCCGGGGCTTTTGAAGCTTTCTTT. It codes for CASSSGAFEAFF.